This TCR beta chain appears in the sequencing data of a study of cytomegalovirus exposure and HLA in healthy donors. Findings and limits, study-wide: Association of approximately 16,000 TCR beta sequences with HLA alleles was found at 0.05 false discovery rate in a later analysis.

With 60 Vbeta and 13 Jbeta primers, the PCR was carried out. The data were produced by immunoSEQ multiplex PCR, yet TCRdb's version contains in-frame clones alone and is incomplete. The table records around 180,000 clones, 81% of them present only once. With respect to this clone: Its target is unknown.

The sequence derives from a man aged 18 to 30 in good health and CMV-seronegative. What was sequenced was PBMCs.

CDR3 loop: CASSLSGQNRQPQHF. CDR3 nucleotides: TGTGCCAGCAGCTTATCGGGACAGAATCGGCAGCCCCAGCATTTT. The chain links TRBV7-2 to TRBJ1-5; 7 bases map to TRBD1. V lost 2 bases, J lost 7 bases, and 8 bases stayed unmatched. This CDR3 comprises 15 residues. Germline values: CDR1 SGHTA, CDR2 FQGNSA. Complete variable domain (other parts from reference TRBV7-2 and TRBJ1-5): GAGVSQSPSNKVTEKGKDVELRCDPISGHTALYWYRQSLGQGLEFLIYFQGNSAPDKSGLPSDRFSAERTGGSVSTLTIQRTQQEDSAVYLCASSLSGQNRQPQHFGDGTRLSIL.